This T cell receptor beta chain was sequenced for a study of human T cells and chemical hapten exposure. For the study at large: Each week of the roughly 25-week study, patients had diphenylcyclopropenone applied to the scalp.

TCRdb reanalysed the RACE reads using MiXCR and keeps one entry per CDR3 protein. Of 200,000 to 300,000 distinct CDR3 sequences in the sample, approximately 8.4% were seen once. This clonotype appeared a few times. The time point is: pre-sensitization, week 0. The sample's treatment: therapeutic diphenylcyclopropenone sensitization with weekly scalp DPC. It was unfractionated whole blood from which total RNA was extracted. The CDR3 sequence is 17 residues long. CDR1 and CDR2 (germline): LGHNA, YSLEER. Unmatched junction bases numbered 4, after V lost 2 bases and J lost 2 bases. The gene calls are TRBV4-3 and TRBJ2-6, with 9 positions matching TRBD2. The source is a woman between 40 and 50 years old with alopecia areata. Some clones in this sample may be carry-over from other donors' samples. This material consisted of whole blood, taken in connection with sensitization to the hapten diphenylcyclopropenone (DPC). CDR3 bases: TGCGCCAGCAGCCAACCGGGACTAGCACCTGGGGCCAACGTCCTGACTTTC. Residues: CASSQPGLAPGANVLTF.